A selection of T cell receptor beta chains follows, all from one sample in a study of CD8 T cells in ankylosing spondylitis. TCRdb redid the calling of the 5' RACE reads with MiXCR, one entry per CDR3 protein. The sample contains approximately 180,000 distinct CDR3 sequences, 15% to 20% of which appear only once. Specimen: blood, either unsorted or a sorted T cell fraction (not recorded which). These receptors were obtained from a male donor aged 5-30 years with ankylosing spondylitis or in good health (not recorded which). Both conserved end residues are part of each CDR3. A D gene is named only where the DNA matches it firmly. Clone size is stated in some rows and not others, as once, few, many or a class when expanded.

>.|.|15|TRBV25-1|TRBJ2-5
TGTGCCAGCAGTGACTTCAGGGGAGGTGGAGAGACCCAGTACTTC
CASSDFRGGGETQYF
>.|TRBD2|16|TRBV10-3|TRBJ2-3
TGTGCCATCAGTGAAGGGAGGGGACGATACACAGATACGCAGTATTTT
CAISEGRGRYTDTQYF
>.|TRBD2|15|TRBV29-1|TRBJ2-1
TGCAGCGTTGAAACGTTGCCTAGCGGGGCCAATGAGCAGTTCTTC
CSVETLPSGANEQFF
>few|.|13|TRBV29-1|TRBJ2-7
TGCAGCGTTCTAGCCCGGGACTCCTACGAGCAGTACTTC
CSVLARDSYEQYF
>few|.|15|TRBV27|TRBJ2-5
TGTGCCAGCAGTACCATCCAGGGTTACCAAGAGACCCAGTACTTC
CASSTIQGYQETQYF
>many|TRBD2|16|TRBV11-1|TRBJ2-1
TGTGCCAGCAGCCCCGGACTAGCATTCTCCTACAATGAGCAGTTCTTC
CASSPGLAFSYNEQFF
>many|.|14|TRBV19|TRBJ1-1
TGTGCCAGTAGTATGACAACAGTGAACACTGAAGCTTTCTTT
CASSMTTVNTEAFF
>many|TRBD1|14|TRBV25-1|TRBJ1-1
TGTGCCAGCAGTGTCACGGGACAGGGTACTGAAGCTTTCTTT
CASSVTGQGTEAFF
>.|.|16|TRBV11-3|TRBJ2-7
TGTGCCAGCAGCTTAGAAGGGTCCGGGCAGATCTACGAGCAGTACTTC
CASSLEGSGQIYEQYF
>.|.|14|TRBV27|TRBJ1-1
TGTGCCAGCAGTTTCTACGGGAGGAACACTGAAGCTTTCTTT
CASSFYGRNTEAFF
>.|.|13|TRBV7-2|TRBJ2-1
TGTGCCAGCAGCTTAGACCCCTCCAGTGAGCAGTTCTTC
CASSLDPSSEQFF
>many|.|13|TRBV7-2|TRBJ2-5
TGTGCCAGCAGCCGGAGTGTCCGGGAGACCCAGTACTTC
CASSRSVRETQYF
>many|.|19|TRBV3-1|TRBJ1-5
TGTGCCAGCAGCCAAGACCCGCTTGGGGGCTTGGGGAGCAATCAGCCCCAGCATTTT
CASSQDPLGGLGSNQPQHF
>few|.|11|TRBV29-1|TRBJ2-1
TGCAGCGCCAAAATCACTGTCCCGCAGTTCTTC
CSAKITVPQFF
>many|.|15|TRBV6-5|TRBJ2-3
TGTGCCAGCAGTTTAGTGCGTCCAAGCACAGATACGCAGTATTTT
CASSLVRPSTDTQYF
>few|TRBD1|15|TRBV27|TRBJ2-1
TGTGCCAGCCGGATGGCGGGACAGGGTGGGGATGAGCAGTTCTTC
CASRMAGQGGDEQFF
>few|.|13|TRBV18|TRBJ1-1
TGTGCCAGCTCACCAGGAGGTCTGAAACCAGCTTTCTTT
CASSPGGLKPAFF
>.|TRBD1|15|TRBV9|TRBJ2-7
TGTGCCAGCAGCGCGGCCGGGACAGCCACCTACGAGCAGTACTTC
CASSAAGTATYEQYF
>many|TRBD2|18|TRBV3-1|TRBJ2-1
TGTGCCAGCACCATAATCCAAGAGTCCAGCGGGATTCACAATGAGCAGTTCTTC
CASTIIQESSGIHNEQFF
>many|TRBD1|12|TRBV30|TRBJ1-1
TGTGCCTGGAGCAGGACAGGAGTTGAAGCTTTCTTT
CAWSRTGVEAFF
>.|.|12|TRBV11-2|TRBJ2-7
TGTGCCAGCGGGGTGATCTCCTACGAGCAGTACTTC
CASGVISYEQYF
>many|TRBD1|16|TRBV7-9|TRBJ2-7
TGTGCCAGCAGCTTAGCGCGGGGACAGGGGGCCTACGAGCAGTACTTC
CASSLARGQGAYEQYF
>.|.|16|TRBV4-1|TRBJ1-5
TGCGCCAGCAGCCAACACCCCCAGACGGAAAATCAGCCCCAGCATTTT
CASSQHPQTENQPQHF
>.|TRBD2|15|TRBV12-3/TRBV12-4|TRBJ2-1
TGTGCCAGCAGCGATAGCGGGAGGGACTACAATGAGCAGTTCTTC
CASSDSGRDYNEQFF
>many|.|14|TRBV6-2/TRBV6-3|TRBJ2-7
TGTGCCAGCCACCACCCCGCAGGGAACCACGAGCAGTACTTC
CASHHPAGNHEQYF
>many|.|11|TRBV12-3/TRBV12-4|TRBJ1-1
TGTGCCAGCAGGGACATCTTTGAAGCTTTCTTT
CASRDIFEAFF
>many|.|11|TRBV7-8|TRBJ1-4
TGTGCCAGCAGCTTAAATGAAAAACTGTTTTTT
CASSLNEKLFF
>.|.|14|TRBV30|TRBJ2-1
TGTGCCTGGGATCTAGACTTTCTGAACAATGAGCAGTTCTTC
CAWDLDFLNNEQFF
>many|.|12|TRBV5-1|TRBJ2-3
TGCGCCAGCAGCTTGCAGCGCGATACGCAGTATTTT
CASSLQRDTQYF
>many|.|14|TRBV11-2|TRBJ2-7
TGTGCCAGCAGCCCCGACTACTTTCCCTACGAGCAGTACTTC
CASSPDYFPYEQYF
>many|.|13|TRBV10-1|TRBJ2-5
TGCGCCAGCAGTGAAAGCGTGGGGGAGACCCAGTACTTC
CASSESVGETQYF
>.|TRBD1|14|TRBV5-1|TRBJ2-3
TGCGCCAGCAGCGAAGACAGGGGGCCGGATACGCAGTATTTT
CASSEDRGPDTQYF
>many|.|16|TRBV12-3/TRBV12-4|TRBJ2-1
TGTGCCAGCAGTTACCGTCCCGGGACGGGGGGCGATGAGCAGTTCTTC
CASSYRPGTGGDEQFF
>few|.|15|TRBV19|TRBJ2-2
TGTGCCAGTAGTGCAGGACAGCAGAACACCGGGGAGCTGTTTTTT
CASSAGQQNTGELFF
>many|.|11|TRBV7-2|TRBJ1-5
TGTGCCGGACTGCACGGTCAGCCCCAGCATTTT
CAGLHGQPQHF
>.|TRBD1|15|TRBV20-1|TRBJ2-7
TGCAGTGCTAGAGATTTAGGGGACAGTCCCTACGAGCAGTACTTC
CSARDLGDSPYEQYF
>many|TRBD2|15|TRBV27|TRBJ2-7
TGTGCCAGCAGCCGCACTAGCGGGAGTTGGAACGAGCAGTACTTC
CASSRTSGSWNEQYF
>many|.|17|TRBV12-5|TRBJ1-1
TGTGCTAGTGGTTTGGTTCGGGGGATTTTGGGTAAAACTGAAGCTTTCTTT
CASGLVRGILGKTEAFF
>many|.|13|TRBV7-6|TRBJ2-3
TGTGCCAGCAGCCCTTCACCCGCAGATACGCAGTATTTT
CASSPSPADTQYF
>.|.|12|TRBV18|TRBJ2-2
TGTGCCAGATCACCGAACACCGGGGAGCTGTTTTTT
CARSPNTGELFF
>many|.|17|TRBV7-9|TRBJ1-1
TGTGCCAGCAGCCCTCCCGTGCGAGGGCCATCCGGCACTGAAGCTTTCTTT
CASSPPVRGPSGTEAFF
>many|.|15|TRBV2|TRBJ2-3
TGTGCCAGCAGTCCCGACGGAGGGGTCACAGATACGCAGTATTTT
CASSPDGGVTDTQYF